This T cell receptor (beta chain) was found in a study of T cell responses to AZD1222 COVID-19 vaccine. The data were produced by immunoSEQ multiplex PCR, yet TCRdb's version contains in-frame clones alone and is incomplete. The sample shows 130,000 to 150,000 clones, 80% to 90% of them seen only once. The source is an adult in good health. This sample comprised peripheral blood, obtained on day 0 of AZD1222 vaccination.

In DNA, the CDR3 is TGTGCCAGCAGTGAAGGGACAGGGACCGCCTACGAGCAGTACTTC. Translating gives CASSEGTGTAYEQYF. This chain links TRBV2 with TRBJ2-7; 8 positions match TRBD1. This CDR3 contains 15 residues. The germline V gene encodes CDR1 SNHLY and CDR2 FYNNEI. The junction had 4 bases not matched to a gene; V was cut back by 1 base and J by 2 bases.